These T cell receptor beta chains were read from a single sample in a study of shared clonotypes between healthy human individuals. The data were produced by immunoSEQ multiplex PCR, yet TCRdb's version contains in-frame clones alone and is incomplete. The profile shows approximately 2.1 million clones, 80% to 95% of them singletons. Sequenced sample: naive CD4+ T cells from PBMCs. The source is a man between 18 and 29 years old in good health. Some clones in this sample may be carry-over from other donors' samples. The CDR3 runs from the conserved cysteine through the conserved F or W. The order of the fields is J gene, CDR3 length, V gene, clone size, D gene, CDR3 DNA, CDR3 protein. D genes are given only for firm matches. Rows may omit the clone size; those that give it use once, few, many or a size class.

TRBJ1-1 | 14 | TRBV28 | - | - | TGTGCCAGCAGTACGGGGGACGGTTACACTGAAGCTTTCTTT | CASSTGDGYTEAFF
TRBJ2-3 | 9 | TRBV20-1 | - | - | TGCAGTGCGCGAGATACGCAGTATTTT | CSARDTQYF
TRBJ2-5 | 11 | TRBV6-1 | - | - | TGTGCCAGCACAACTCAAGAGACCCAGTACTTC | CASTTQETQYF
TRBJ2-1 | 17 | TRBV11-2 | - | TRBD2 | TGTGCCAGCAGCTCCGGACTAGCGGGAGGGCCGTGGAATGAGCAGTTCTTC | CASSSGLAGGPWNEQFF
TRBJ2-2 | 14 | TRBV6-1 | - | - | TGTGCCAGCAGTGAATACCGAGTCACCGGGGAGCTGTTTTTT | CASSEYRVTGELFF
TRBJ1-1 | 13 | TRBV6-1 | - | - | TGTGCCAGCAGTGAAAACCGGAACCCTGAAGCTTTCTTT | CASSENRNPEAFF
TRBJ1-6 | 15 | TRBV9 | once | - | TGTGCCAGCAGCGTAGCTAGCGTGGGAGGGTCACCCCTCCACTTT | CASSVASVGGSPLHF
TRBJ2-1 | 11 | TRBV29-1 | - | - | TGCAGCGTTGAATCAGTAAGTGAGCAGTTCTTC | CSVESVSEQFF
TRBJ1-2 | 17 | TRBV27 | - | - | TGTGCCAGCAGTTTATCGGAGTCCGGGGCAGAAAACTATGGCTACACCTTC | CASSLSESGAENYGYTF
TRBJ2-7 | 14 | TRBV7-9 | - | - | TGTGCCAGCAGCTTAGGGGGGGTCGCCTACGAGCAGTACTTC | CASSLGGVAYEQYF
TRBJ2-1 | 14 | TRBV28 | - | TRBD2 | TGTGCCAGCAATCCCGGGACTAGCCTCAATGAGCAGTTCTTC | CASNPGTSLNEQFF
TRBJ1-2 | 17 | TRBV28 | - | TRBD1 | TGTGCCAGCAGTTTAGATTCCCGGACAGGGTGGAGATATGGCTACACCTTC | CASSLDSRTGWRYGYTF
TRBJ2-5 | 14 | TRBV5-1 | - | - | TGCGCCAGCAGCTTGTTCGACAGACAAGAGACCCAGTACTTC | CASSLFDRQETQYF
TRBJ2-3 | 12 | TRBV29-1 | - | - | TGCAGCGTTGATCCGGGGGAAGATACGCAGTATTTT | CSVDPGEDTQYF
TRBJ2-3 | 14 | TRBV27 | - | - | TGTGCCAGCAGTTTCCTCCTAAGCACAGATACGCAGTATTTT | CASSFLLSTDTQYF
TRBJ2-1 | 15 | TRBV9 | - | - | TGTGCCAGCAGCGCGGAAGGGGACTTTTACAATGAGCAGTTCTTC | CASSAEGDFYNEQFF
TRBJ1-1 | 13 | TRBV11-2 | - | - | TGTGCCAGCAGCCCCACCACCGTCACTGAAGCTTTCTTT | CASSPTTVTEAFF
TRBJ1-1 | 15 | TRBV6-5 | - | - | TGTGCCAGCAGTTACTCAAACACAGGGATCACTGAAGCTTTCTTT | CASSYSNTGITEAFF
TRBJ1-4 | 17 | TRBV10-3 | - | TRBD1 | TGTGCCATCAGTGTGACTCCCGGGACAGGGTTAAAGGAAAAACTGTTTTTT | CAISVTPGTGLKEKLFF
TRBJ2-7 | 15 | TRBV9 | - | TRBD1 | TGTGCCAGCAGCGTGTTTGGGACAGGGTCCTACGAGCAGTACTTC | CASSVFGTGSYEQYF
TRBJ2-1 | 14 | TRBV5-1 | - | - | TGCGCCAGCAGCTTAGAGCGTCTTGGGAATGAGCAGTTCTTC | CASSLERLGNEQFF
TRBJ2-2 | 15 | TRBV5-1 | - | - | TGCGCCAGCAGCTTGTCAACAGGCGAACCCGGGGAGCTGTTTTTT | CASSLSTGEPGELFF
TRBJ2-2 | 17 | TRBV7-3 | - | - | TGTGCCAGCCTCTCGGGTCTGGGGGGCGTTAGCACCGGGGAGCTGTTTTTT | CASLSGLGGVSTGELFF
TRBJ2-7 | 14 | TRBV18 | - | TRBD2 | TGTGCCAGCTCACCATTAGCGGGAGCCTACGAGCAGTACTTC | CASSPLAGAYEQYF
TRBJ2-3 | 15 | TRBV7-8 | - | TRBD2 | TGTGCCAGCAGCCCCCGGGGCGGGGGGACAGATACGCAGTATTTT | CASSPRGGGTDTQYF
TRBJ2-1 | 17 | TRBV5-1 | - | TRBD2 | TGCGCCAGCAGCCTTTTAGCGGGAGGTAATTCCTACAATGAGCAGTTCTTC | CASSLLAGGNSYNEQFF